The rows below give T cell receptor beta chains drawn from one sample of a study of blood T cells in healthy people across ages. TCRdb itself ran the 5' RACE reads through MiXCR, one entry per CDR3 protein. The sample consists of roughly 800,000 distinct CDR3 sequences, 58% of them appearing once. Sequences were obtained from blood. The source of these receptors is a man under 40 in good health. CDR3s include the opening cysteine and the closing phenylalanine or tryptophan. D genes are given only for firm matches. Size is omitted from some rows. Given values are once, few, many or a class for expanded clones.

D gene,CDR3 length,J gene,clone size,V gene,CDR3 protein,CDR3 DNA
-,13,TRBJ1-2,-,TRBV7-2,CASSYTQQGGYTF,TGTGCCAGCAGCTACACCCAGCAAGGGGGCTACACCTTC
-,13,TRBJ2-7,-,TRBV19,CASSLATGYEQYF,TGTGCCAGTAGCCTCGCCACAGGGTACGAGCAGTACTTC
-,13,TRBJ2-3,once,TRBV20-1,CSARDPDTDTQYF,TGCAGTGCTAGAGATCCAGACACAGATACGCAGTATTTT
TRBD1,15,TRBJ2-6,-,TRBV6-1,CASRGQSAGANVLTF,TGTGCCAGCAGGGGACAGTCGGCTGGGGCCAACGTCCTGACTTTC
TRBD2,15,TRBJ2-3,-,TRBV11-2,CASSRSGDGTDTQYF,TGTGCCAGCAGCCGTAGCGGGGATGGCACAGATACGCAGTATTTT
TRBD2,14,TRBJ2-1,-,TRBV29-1,CSALALAGTNEQFF,TGCAGCGCCCTGGCACTAGCGGGAACTAATGAGCAGTTCTTC
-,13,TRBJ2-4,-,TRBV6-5,CASRSLRDPEEYF,TGTGCCAGCAGATCCCTCCGGGACCCAGAGGAGTACTTC
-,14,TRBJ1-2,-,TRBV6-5,CASSLRPGEYGYTF,TGTGCCAGCAGTCTCCGACCCGGAGAGTATGGCTACACCTTC
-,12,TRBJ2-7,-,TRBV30,CAWSLNDYEQYF,TGTGCCTGGAGCCTCAATGACTACGAGCAGTACTTC
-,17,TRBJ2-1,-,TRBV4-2,CASSQGDGFRVPNEQFF,TGTGCCAGCAGCCAAGGGGATGGGTTTAGGGTCCCCAATGAGCAGTTCTTC
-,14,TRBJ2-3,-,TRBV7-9,CASSPGGMGDTQYF,TGTGCCAGCAGCCCGGGCGGGATGGGAGATACGCAGTATTTT
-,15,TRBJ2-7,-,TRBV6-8,CASTLAAYLYNEQYF,TGTGCCAGCACCTTAGCGGCCTACCTCTACAATGAGCAGTACTTC
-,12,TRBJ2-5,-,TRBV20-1,CSASGRLETQYF,TGCAGTGCTAGCGGGAGACTCGAGACCCAGTACTTC
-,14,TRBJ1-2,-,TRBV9,CASSVNRPNYGYTF,TGTGCCAGCAGCGTTAACAGGCCTAACTATGGCTACACCTTC
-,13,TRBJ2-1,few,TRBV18,CASSPTPDNEQFF,TGTGCTAGCTCACCAACCCCAGACAATGAGCAGTTCTTC
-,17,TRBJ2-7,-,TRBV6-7,CASSYSKASRVSYEQYF,TGTGCCAGCAGTTACTCGAAGGCTAGTCGGGTTTCCTACGAGCAGTACTTC
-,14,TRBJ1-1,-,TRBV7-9,CASSLVSHNTEAFF,TGTGCCAGCAGCTTAGTATCACACAACACTGAAGCTTTCTTT